This TCR beta chain derives from a study of blood T cell repertoires in COVID-19. As for the study in general: Sites across the United States, Italy and Spain contributed samples from acute and convalescent COVID-19. From T cells, B-cell-depleted T cells, or PBMCs came the material, which was cDNA or gDNA.

Per the authors' pipeline: Counts of nucleated cells, estimated from reference gene primer amplification, were obtained. Sequencing used immunoSEQ multiplex PCR; TCRdb keeps in-frame clones, though not all of them. The D gene and trimming were derived from the DNA, and the V and J assignments and clone size from that table. The data contain hundreds of thousands of clones, about nine tenths of them seen just once; the ten biggest clones take up 1.4%. Germline V gene data show CDR1 as MGHRA and CDR2 as YSYEKL. The CDR3 is 14 residues long. Between the trimmed V and J ends, which lost 1 base and 5 bases, there was a span of 11 bases.

The TCR sequence derives from a woman aged 25 to 39 with active or convalescent COVID-19. The genes are TRBV4-1 and TRBJ2-5; no reliable D call. The sample comprised peripheral blood. CDR3 protein: CASSQGSWRETQYF. For the CDR3, the DNA is TGCGCCAGCAGCCAAGGGAGCTGGCGGGAGACCCAGTACTTC.